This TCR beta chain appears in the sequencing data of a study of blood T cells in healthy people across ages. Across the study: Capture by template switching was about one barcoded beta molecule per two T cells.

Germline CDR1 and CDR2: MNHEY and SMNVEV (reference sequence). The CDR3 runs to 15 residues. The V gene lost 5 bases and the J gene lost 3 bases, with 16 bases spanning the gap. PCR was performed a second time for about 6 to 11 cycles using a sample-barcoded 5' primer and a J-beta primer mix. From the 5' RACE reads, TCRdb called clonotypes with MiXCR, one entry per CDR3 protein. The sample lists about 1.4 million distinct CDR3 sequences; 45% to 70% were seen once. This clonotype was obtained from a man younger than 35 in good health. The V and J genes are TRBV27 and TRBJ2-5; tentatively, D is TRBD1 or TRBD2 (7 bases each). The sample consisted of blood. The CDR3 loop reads CASSERDSDEETQYF. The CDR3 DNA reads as TGTGCCAGCAGTGAGCGGGACAGCGATGAAGAGACCCAGTACTTC.